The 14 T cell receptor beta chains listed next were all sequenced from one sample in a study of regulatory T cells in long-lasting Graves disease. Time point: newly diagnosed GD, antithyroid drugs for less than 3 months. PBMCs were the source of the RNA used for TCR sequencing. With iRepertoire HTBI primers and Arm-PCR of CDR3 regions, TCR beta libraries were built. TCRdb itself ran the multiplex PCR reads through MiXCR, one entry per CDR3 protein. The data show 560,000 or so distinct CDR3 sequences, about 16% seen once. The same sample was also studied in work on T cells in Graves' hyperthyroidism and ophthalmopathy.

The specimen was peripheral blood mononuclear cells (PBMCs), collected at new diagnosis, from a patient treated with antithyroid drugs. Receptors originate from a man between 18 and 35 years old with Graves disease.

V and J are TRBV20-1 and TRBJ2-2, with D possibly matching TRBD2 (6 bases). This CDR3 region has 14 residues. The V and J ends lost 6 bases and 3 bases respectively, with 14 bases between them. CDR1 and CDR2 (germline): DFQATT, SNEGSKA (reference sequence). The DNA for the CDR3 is TGCAGTGCGCTGAGCGGAGGGTACACCGGGGAGCTGTTTTTT. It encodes CSALSGGYTGELFF.

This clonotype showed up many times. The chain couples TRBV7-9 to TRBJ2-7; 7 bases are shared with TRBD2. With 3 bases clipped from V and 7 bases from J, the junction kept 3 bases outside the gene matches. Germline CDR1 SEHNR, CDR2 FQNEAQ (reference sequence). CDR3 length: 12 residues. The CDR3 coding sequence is TGTGCCAGCAGCTTGACTAGCAGGGAGCAGTACTTC. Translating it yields CASSLTSREQYF.

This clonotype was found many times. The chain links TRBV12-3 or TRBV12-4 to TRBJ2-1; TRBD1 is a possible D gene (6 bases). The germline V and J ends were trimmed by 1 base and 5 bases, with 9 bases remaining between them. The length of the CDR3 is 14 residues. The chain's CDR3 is CASSLEDRNNEQFF. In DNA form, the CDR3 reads TGTGCCAGCAGTTTAGAGGACAGAAACAATGAGCAGTTCTTC.

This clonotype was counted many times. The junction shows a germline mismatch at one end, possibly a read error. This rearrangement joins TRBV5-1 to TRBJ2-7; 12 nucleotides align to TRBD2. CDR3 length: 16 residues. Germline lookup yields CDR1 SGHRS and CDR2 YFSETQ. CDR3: CASSLWLAGGTDEQYF. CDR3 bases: TGTGCCAGCAGCTTATGGCTAGCGGGAGGGACGGACGAGCAGTACTTC.

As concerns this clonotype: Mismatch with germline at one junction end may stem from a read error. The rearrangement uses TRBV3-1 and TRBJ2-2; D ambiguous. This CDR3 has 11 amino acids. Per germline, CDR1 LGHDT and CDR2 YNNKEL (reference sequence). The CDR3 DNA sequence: TGTCCCAGCAGCCGGACCGGGGAGCTGTTTTTT. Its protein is CPSSRTGELFF.

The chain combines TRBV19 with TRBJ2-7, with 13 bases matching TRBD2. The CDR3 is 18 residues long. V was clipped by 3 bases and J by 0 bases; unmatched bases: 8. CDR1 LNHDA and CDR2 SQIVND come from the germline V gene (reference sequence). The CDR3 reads CASSIRGTSGISSYEQYF. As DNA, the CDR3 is TGTGCCAGTAGTATCCGGGGGACTAGCGGGATCAGCTCCTACGAGCAGTACTTC.

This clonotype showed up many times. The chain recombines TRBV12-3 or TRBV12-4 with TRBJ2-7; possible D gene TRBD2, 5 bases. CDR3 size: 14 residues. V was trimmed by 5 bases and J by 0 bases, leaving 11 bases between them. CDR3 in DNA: TGTGCCAGCAGTACCGGGGTCCACTCCTACGAGCAGTACTTC. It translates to CASSTGVHSYEQYF.

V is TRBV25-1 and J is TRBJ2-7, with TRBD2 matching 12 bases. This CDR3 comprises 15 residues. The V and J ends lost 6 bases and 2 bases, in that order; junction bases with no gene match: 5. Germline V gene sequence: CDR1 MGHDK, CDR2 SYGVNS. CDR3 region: CASSGLAGNPYEQYF. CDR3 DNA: TGTGCCAGCAGCGGACTAGCGGGAAATCCCTACGAGCAGTACTTC.

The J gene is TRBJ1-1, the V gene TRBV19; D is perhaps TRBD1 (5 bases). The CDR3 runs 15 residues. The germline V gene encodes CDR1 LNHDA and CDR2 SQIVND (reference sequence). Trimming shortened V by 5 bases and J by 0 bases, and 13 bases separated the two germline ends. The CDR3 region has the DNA TGTGCCAGTAGTGTAAACAGGAATCTGAACACTGAAGCTTTCTTT. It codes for CASSVNRNLNTEAFF. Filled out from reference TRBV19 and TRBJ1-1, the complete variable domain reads DGGITQSPKYLFRKEGQNVTLSCEQNLNHDAMYWYRQDPGQGLRLIYYSQIVNDFQKGDIAEGYSVSREKKESFPLTVTSAQKNPTAFYLCASSVNRNLNTEAFFGQGTRLTVV.

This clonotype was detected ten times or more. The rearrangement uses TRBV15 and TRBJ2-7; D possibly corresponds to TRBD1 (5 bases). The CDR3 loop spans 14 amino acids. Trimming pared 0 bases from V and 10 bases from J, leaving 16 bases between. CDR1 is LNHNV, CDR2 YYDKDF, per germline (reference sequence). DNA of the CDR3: TGTGCCACCAGCAGAGATCTTACAGGCCTAGATCAGTACTTC. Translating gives CATSRDLTGLDQYF.

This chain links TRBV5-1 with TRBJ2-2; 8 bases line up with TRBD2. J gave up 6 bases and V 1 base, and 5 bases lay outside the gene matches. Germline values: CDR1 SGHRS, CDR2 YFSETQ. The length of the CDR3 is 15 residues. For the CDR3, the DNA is TGCGCCAGCAGCTTGACTAGCGGTCTCGCCGGGGAGCTGTTTTTT. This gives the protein CASSLTSGLAGELFF.

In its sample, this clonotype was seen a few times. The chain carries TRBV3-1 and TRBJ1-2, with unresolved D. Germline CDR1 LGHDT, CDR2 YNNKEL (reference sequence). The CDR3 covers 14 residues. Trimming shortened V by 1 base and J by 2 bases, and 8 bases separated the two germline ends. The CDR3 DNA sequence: TGTGCCAGCAGCCAAGGTTTGAACAACTATGGCTACACCTTC. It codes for CASSQGLNNYGYTF. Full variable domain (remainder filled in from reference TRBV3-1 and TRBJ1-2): DTAVSQTPKYLVTQMGNDKSIKCEQNLGHDTMYWYKQDSKKFLKIMFSYNNKELIINETVPNRFSPKSPDKAHLNLHINSLELGDSAVYFCASSQGLNNYGYTFGSGTRLTVV.

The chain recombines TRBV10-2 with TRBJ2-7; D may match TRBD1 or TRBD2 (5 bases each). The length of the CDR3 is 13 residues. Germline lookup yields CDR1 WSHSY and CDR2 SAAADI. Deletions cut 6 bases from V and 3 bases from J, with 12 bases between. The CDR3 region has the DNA TGCGCCAGCAGCGGAGGACAAGTCTACGAGCAGTACTTC. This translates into CASSGGQVYEQYF.

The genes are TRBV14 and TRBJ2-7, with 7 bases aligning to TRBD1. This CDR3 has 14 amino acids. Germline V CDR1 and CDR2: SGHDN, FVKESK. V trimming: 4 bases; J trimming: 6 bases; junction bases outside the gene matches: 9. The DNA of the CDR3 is TGTGCCAGCAGCCCAGCGACAGGGCTCCTCGAGCAGTACTTC. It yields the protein CASSPATGLLEQYF.